The source of this TCR beta chain is a study of CD8 T cells in ankylosing spondylitis. Study-level results: Disease-linked clones were CD8+ and relatively rare in peripheral blood. In reactive arthritis synovial fluid and blood, some motif variants had been reported before. Characteristic, it appeared, of ankylosing spondylitis blood was a TCR beta motif of about eight highly homologous variants.

The V end was cut by 3 bases, the J end by 5 bases, with 11 bases between. This CDR3 region has 13 residues. Germline loops: CDR1 SGDLS, CDR2 YYNGEE. 5'-RACE, quantitative and with molecular barcodes, yielded the TCR beta libraries. TCRdb passed the 5' RACE reads through MiXCR, listing each CDR3 protein once. Of a few hundred thousand distinct CDR3 sequences listed, approximately 8% are singletons. On this clonotype: Its specificity is unknown.

V is TRBV9 and J is TRBJ2-5; D gene unclear. The source material was blood, either unsorted or a sorted T cell fraction (not recorded which). This receptor was obtained from a male donor with ankylosing spondylitis. The CDR3 region has the DNA TGTGCCAGCAGCGGGTTTGGTGGTGAGACCCAGTACTTC. As protein: CASSGFGGETQYF. The full variable domain, with the rest looked up from reference TRBV9 and TRBJ2-5, is DSGVTQTPKHLITATGQRVTLRCSPRSGDLSVYWYQQSLDQGLQFLIQYYNGEERAKGNILERFSAQQFPDLHSELNLSSLELGDSALYFCASSGFGGETQYFGPGTRLLVL.